These T cell receptor beta chains were read from a single sample in a study of cytomegalovirus exposure and HLA in healthy donors. TCRdb keeps only in-frame clones here, not all; method: immunoSEQ multiplex PCR. The profile shows 90,000 to 110,000 clones, 73% of them singletons. The sample was PBMCs. The source is a man aged 35 to 55 in good health and CMV-seronegative. Each CDR3 is given without its conserved first and last residue. Each record gives: V gene, CDR3 protein.

TRBV19 ASSYGTEAF
TRBV6-5 ASSYRTASTDTQY
TRBV7-9 ASSFQGPEQY
TRBV6-5 ASIPTAGGLWEQY
TRBV2 ATRGERDTGELF
TRBV6-4 ASSDSAAESSDTQY
TRBV18 SSSPEMYSNQPQH
TRBV6-1 ASSDGQAGKGYT
TRBV7-6 ASSFGRGPRQPQH
TRBV6-1 ASSDAVYQETQY
TRBV11-2 ASSPGTGSSGNTIY
TRBV18 ASSPDRGPDTQY
TRBV9 ASSVGGGTGYEQY
TRBV13 ASSGLAGDSGTDTQY
TRBV11-2 ASLDRAVGTEAF
TRBV7-9 ASTRLGGGNEKLF
TRBV9 ASSVGREGEQF
TRBV18 ASSSTQGEGFYGYT
TRBV28 ASRWAVGGYQPQH
TRBV2 ASSPTTGGSEAF
TRBV5-1 ASSPGTAGEKLF
TRBV7-2 ASSLGQGVSPLH
TRBV5-6 ASSLVAGGPNEQF
TRBV10-3 AIGSSGAHYEQY
TRBV5-8 ASSPAGQSKGDTEAF
TRBV28 ASNTGGEGSPLH
TRBV11-2 ASNSWGGLAGGPRNEQF
TRBV4-2 ASSQVLAGDNEQF
TRBV12-5 ASGLRAGRYEQY
TRBV5-4 ASSDSSWGDYGYT
TRBV4-3 ASSPERGRVTEAF
TRBV5-1 ASSLGAGGRTEAF
TRBV10-2 ASSGTGGVSDTQY
TRBV7-3 ASSTWEGPHGYT
TRBV15 ATRSGWSPKQY
TRBV7-6 ASSSGQETQY
TRBV7-3 ASSLGQGAYGYT
TRBV29-1 SVERGGFDEQY
TRBV5-6 ASNVDFGTGVLNTEAF
TRBV5-1 ASSAGTENTEAF
TRBV27 ASRAAGRRPYNEQF
TRBV2 ASRQGAGGTYEQY
TRBV9 ASSVGTGAYEQY
TRBV9 ASSVGLQETQY
TRBV28 AIERGSSYNEQF
TRBV4-1 ASSQGSSYNSPLH
TRBV7-2 ASSRSSSGGNTGELF
TRBV2 ASSVQVYQPQH
TRBV4-3 ASSQTLTRLAELF
TRBV18 ASSPLSRDMNTEAF
TRBV7-3 ARKGDRVREQY
TRBV15 ATSRDLKARNEQY